This is a list of T cell receptor beta chains from one sample in a study of somatic mutations in cytotoxic T cells in rheumatoid arthritis. Libraries were prepared by immunoSEQ multiplex PCR; TCRdb keeps only in-frame clonotypes and omits some of them. The sample consists of roughly 20,000 clones, 55% to 80% of them appearing once. The sample comprised CD8+ T cells sorted from blood. The receptors were sampled from an adult with rheumatoid arthritis. Each CDR3 is given without its conserved first and last residue. A D gene is named only where the DNA matches it firmly. Expanded clones are given a class, and other clones once, few, many or no size at all.

j_gene: TRBJ2-7; v_gene: TRBV5-6; abundance: few; d_gene: TRBD1; CDR3aa: ASSLLPTGYYEQY
j_gene: TRBJ2-2; v_gene: TRBV9; abundance: .; d_gene: .; CDR3aa: ASSVAGLGGELF
j_gene: TRBJ1-1; v_gene: TRBV7-9; abundance: .; d_gene: TRBD1; CDR3aa: ASSFGQGEGTEAF
j_gene: TRBJ2-7; v_gene: TRBV28; abundance: few; d_gene: TRBD1; CDR3aa: ASSPGTDPPYEQY
j_gene: TRBJ2-7; v_gene: TRBV7-8; abundance: once; d_gene: .; CDR3aa: ASSLAQRGTYEQY
j_gene: TRBJ2-7; v_gene: TRBV14; abundance: medium-sized; d_gene: .; CDR3aa: ASSPTVSYEQY
j_gene: TRBJ2-1; v_gene: TRBV5-1; abundance: once; d_gene: TRBD1; CDR3aa: ASSPTGGTEQF
j_gene: TRBJ2-1; v_gene: TRBV6-6; abundance: .; d_gene: .; CDR3aa: ASSRPYNEQF
j_gene: TRBJ1-1; v_gene: TRBV11-2; abundance: few; d_gene: .; CDR3aa: ASSPVDSYTEAF
j_gene: TRBJ2-7; v_gene: TRBV13; abundance: once; d_gene: .; CDR3aa: ASGTASYEQY
j_gene: TRBJ1-4; v_gene: TRBV6-1; abundance: .; d_gene: .; CDR3aa: ASSGEVTVLGDEKLF
j_gene: TRBJ2-3; v_gene: TRBV4-1; abundance: .; d_gene: .; CDR3aa: ASSQDTDTQY
j_gene: TRBJ2-7; v_gene: TRBV5-4; abundance: .; d_gene: .; CDR3aa: AYETVPYEQY
j_gene: TRBJ1-4; v_gene: TRBV13; abundance: .; d_gene: .; CDR3aa: ASSPPREAREKLF
j_gene: TRBJ1-2; v_gene: TRBV6-6; abundance: .; d_gene: .; CDR3aa: ASSYSIGASYGYT
j_gene: TRBJ2-7; v_gene: TRBV28; abundance: .; d_gene: .; CDR3aa: ASTSPRVPSEQY
j_gene: TRBJ2-5; v_gene: TRBV29-1; abundance: .; d_gene: .; CDR3aa: SVEMIQETQY
j_gene: TRBJ2-1; v_gene: TRBV28; abundance: once; d_gene: .; CDR3aa: ASSLSAYNEQF
j_gene: TRBJ2-1; v_gene: TRBV7-9; abundance: .; d_gene: TRBD2; CDR3aa: ASSTVAGAYNEQF
j_gene: TRBJ1-2; v_gene: TRBV2; abundance: .; d_gene: .; CDR3aa: ASSEVSGNYGYT
j_gene: TRBJ2-5; v_gene: TRBV6-5; abundance: .; d_gene: TRBD2; CDR3aa: ASRPTSGGWETQY
j_gene: .; v_gene: TRBV10-2; abundance: .; d_gene: .; CDR3aa: ASSESAYEQY
j_gene: TRBJ2-1; v_gene: TRBV9; abundance: .; d_gene: .; CDR3aa: ASSVGGRGSYNEQF
j_gene: TRBJ2-7; v_gene: TRBV7-2; abundance: .; d_gene: .; CDR3aa: ASSSGLSYEQY
j_gene: TRBJ1-1; v_gene: TRBV4-1; abundance: .; d_gene: .; CDR3aa: ASSHEGGTGTEAF
j_gene: TRBJ2-7; v_gene: TRBV1; abundance: .; d_gene: .; CDR3aa: TSSQDKTGGYEQY